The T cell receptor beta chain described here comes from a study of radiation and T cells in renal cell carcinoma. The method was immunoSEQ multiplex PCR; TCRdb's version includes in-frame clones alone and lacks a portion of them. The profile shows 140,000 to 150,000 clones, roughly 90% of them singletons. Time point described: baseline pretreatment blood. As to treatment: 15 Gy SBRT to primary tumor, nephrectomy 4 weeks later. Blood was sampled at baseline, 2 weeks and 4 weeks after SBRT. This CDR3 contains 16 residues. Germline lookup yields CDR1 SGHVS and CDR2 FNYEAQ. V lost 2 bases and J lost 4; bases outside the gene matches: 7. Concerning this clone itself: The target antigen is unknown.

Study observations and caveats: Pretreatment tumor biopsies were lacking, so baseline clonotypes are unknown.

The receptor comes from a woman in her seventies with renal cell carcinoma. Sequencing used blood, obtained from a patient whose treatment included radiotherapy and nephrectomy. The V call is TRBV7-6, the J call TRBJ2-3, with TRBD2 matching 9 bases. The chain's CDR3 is CASSLLAGGGADTQYF. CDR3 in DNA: TGTGCCAGCAGCTTATTGGCGGGCGGGGGGGCAGATACGCAGTATTTT.